A single sample is the source of the 9 T cell receptor beta chains below, sequenced in a study of blood T cell repertoires in COVID-19. The assay was immunoSEQ multiplex PCR, and TCRdb's table has in-frame clones only and misses some. This sample has hundreds of thousands of clones, with more than 75% found just once. Sequencing was done on a sample of PBMCs or T cells enriched from blood (not recorded which). Receptor source: a woman between 45 and 65 years old who had recovered from COVID-19.

The chain recombines TRBV2 with TRBJ2-4, with 10 bases aligning to TRBD2. CDR1 is SNHLY and CDR2 is FYNNEI in the germline V gene. Germline trimming cut 8 bases from V and 2 bases from J; bases unmatched to any gene: 9. There are 16 residues in the CDR3. CDR3 in amino acids: CASLGGSGGSKNIQYF. The CDR3 coding sequence is TGTGCCAGCCTCGGGGGTAGCGGGGGGTCCAAAAACATTCAGTACTTC.

The DNA of the CDR3 is TGTGCCAGCAGCCGGACTCCCTACAATGAGCAGTTCTTC. This codes for CASSRTPYNEQFF. The chain has TRBV6-5 and TRBJ2-1, with D possibly matching TRBD2 (5 bases). Trimming took 6 bases from V and 2 from J, leaving 8 bases between them. The CDR3 totals 13 residues. Germline V gives CDR1 MNHEY, CDR2 SVGAGI.

This chain connects TRBV4-3 to TRBJ1-4; no clear D gene. Between the trimmed V and J ends, which lost 3 bases and 5 bases, there was a span of 13 bases. The CDR3 length is 15 residues. In germline, CDR1 is LGHNA, CDR2 YSLEER. The CDR3 is CASSHSRSPNEKLFF. In DNA, the CDR3 is TGCGCCAGCAGCCACTCGAGATCGCCGAATGAAAAACTGTTTTTT.

The V gene is TRBV2, the J gene TRBJ2-1; D might be TRBD2 (5 bases). The CDR3 spans 15 residues. Germline V gene lookup returns CDR1 SNHLY and CDR2 FYNNEI. V lost 8 bases and J 0 bases, leaving 14 bases between the germline ends. The CDR3 coding sequence is TGTGCCAGCGCCCAGGAGGCCAGCTCCTACAATGAGCAGTTCTTC. Its protein product is CASAQEASSYNEQFF.

This clone was detected only once. This rearrangement joins TRBV6-5 to TRBJ1-3; possible D gene TRBD1, 6 bases. Trimming removed 10 bases from V and 1 base from J, with 8 bases in between. Germline V CDR1 and CDR2: MNHEY, SVGAGI. This CDR3 is 12 amino acids long. DNA for the CDR3: TGTGCCATCGGACAGTCTGGAAACACCATATATTTT. Translating it yields CAIGQSGNTIYF.

CDR3 sequence (DNA): TGCGCCAGCAGCTTGCCCGGACTAGCGGGGAACGTCCCCTACAATGAGCAGTTCTTC. It translates to CASSLPGLAGNVPYNEQFF. The rearrangement joins TRBV5-1 to TRBJ2-1, with 12 bases aligning to TRBD2. The CDR3 is 19 amino acids. Germline V gene lookup returns CDR1 SGHRS and CDR2 YFSETQ. J was trimmed by 2 bases and V by 1 base; bases with no gene match: 10.

This chain connects TRBV24-1 to TRBJ2-3; TRBD2 aligns across 7 bases. This CDR3 comprises 16 residues. Per germline, CDR1 KGHDR and CDR2 SFDVKD. Trimming took 1 base from V and 2 from J; bases not matched to a gene: 5. This CDR3 is CATSDFTGGNTDTQYF. The DNA of the CDR3 is TGTGCCACCAGTGATTTCACCGGGGGGAACACAGATACGCAGTATTTT.

This chain connects TRBV5-1 to TRBJ1-1; perhaps TRBD1 as D (5 bases). The CDR3 runs 13 residues. Trimming took off 7 bases at V and 2 bases at J, with 12 bases between the two ends. Germline CDR1 and CDR2: SGHRS and YFSETQ. The CDR3 DNA follows: TGCGCCAGCTATGGGGCGATAAACACTGAAGCTTTCTTT. Its translation: CASYGAINTEAFF.

CDR3: CASSLVWASGSYNEQFF. DNA for the CDR3: TGTGCCAGCAGCTTAGTCTGGGCCAGTGGCTCCTACAATGAGCAGTTCTTC. This chain joins TRBV11-3 and TRBJ2-1, with no clear D. Trimming left V 1 base short and J 0 bases short, with 13 bases between. The germline V gene encodes CDR1 SGHNT and CDR2 YENEEA. The CDR3 contains 17 residues.